This T cell receptor (beta chain) was sequenced in a study of T cells in Graves' hyperthyroidism and ophthalmopathy. This clonotype occurred many times. The CDR3 runs to 13 residues. The germline gives CDR1 GTSNPN, CDR2 SVGIG (reference sequence). V shed 1 base and J shed 5 bases, with 12 bases lying between them. Subjects aged 18 to 65 presented with newly diagnosed hyperthyroidism of less than 2 months' duration. The PBMCs studied were ones that came from roughly 9.1 ml fresh peripheral blood. The investigators amplified TCR beta CDR3 regions from RNA transcripts. During a first-round RT-PCR of the TCR CDR3, the HTBI primer set was used. One entry per CDR3 protein results from TCRdb running MiXCR on the multiplex PCR reads. The sample includes hundreds of thousands of distinct CDR3 sequences, around 13% of them seen just once.

The material sequenced was blood. This clonotype was obtained from a woman between 18 and 29 years old with Graves' hyperthyroidism. The chain uses TRBV30 and TRBJ2-7; maybe TRBD2 (6 bases). In DNA, the CDR3 is TGTGCCTGGAGTGATGGAGGGTCGGACGAGCAGTACTTC. Translated, it gives CAWSDGGSDEQYF.